This TCR beta chain is drawn from a study of PD-1 blockade in classical Hodgkin lymphoma (dated by TCRdb to 2020 to 2021). In terms of the full investigation: Nivolumab dosing was 3 mg/kg intravenously every 2 weeks, continuing until either disease progression or unacceptable toxicity. The study used CyTOF and TCR beta sequencing to define a peripheral blood immune signature of response to PD-1 blockade in classical Hodgkin lymphoma.

In the case of this clone: Its target antigen remains unknown. No quality values exist for individual bases; no much larger clone is one base distant.

Genomic DNA was isolated using the Qiagen DNeasy kit from unsorted PBMCs as well as from negatively selected CD4+ and CD8+ fractions. TCR beta CDR3 regions were amplified by immunoSEQ multiplex PCR using primers annealing to V and J segments. A synthetic immune receptor repertoire was used to minimize amplification bias, and any residual bias was removed computationally once sequencing was done. In the authors' own workflow: Custom Python scripts were used to quantify repertoire diversity as the Shannon entropy index. Unsorted, CD4+ and CD8+ repertoires were analyzed separately, except for combined analyses in which CD4+ and CD8+ sequences were merged in silico. A clone was considered expanded if an increase in frequency of at least 2-fold after treatment relative to C1D1 was found, and a pseudocount of 0.5 was applied to clones undetected at baseline. Clones with 0 or 1 copy at C1D1 were defined as singleton clones, while clones with 2 or more copies were defined as non-singleton clones. By matching protein sequences in sorted samples from the same patient, clones expanded in unsorted samples were annotated as CD4+, CD8+ or unknown. Wilcoxon tests were applied to paired samples to test diversity changes from C1D1 to C4D1. Sourced from immuneACCESS, this table was stored by TCRdb with only in-frame sequences that have V and J called. A share of the clones is absent; for the studies checked, an unresolved V gene accounts for under half, and the remainder has no known explanation. V and J calls and clone size follow that table, whereas D and trimming were derived from the DNA. Recorded for this sample are more than 30,000 clones; around 76% of them occurred a single time. The biggest ten clones account for approximately 15% of the sample.

From its cysteine to its phenylalanine, the CDR3 spans 15 amino acids. The entry retains the CDR3 DNA only, 45 bases that are in frame from base 1. V was cut back by 2 bases and J by 0 bases, leaving a gap of 11 bases between them. Sequences MNHNY (CDR1) and SVGAGI (CDR2) are obtained from the germline V gene (reference sequence). The research as a whole found: Only a single clinical trial cohort was studied, and what caused the repertoire differences, possibly disease activity or prior therapy, remained undefined. Patients starting nivolumab less than 1 year after ASCT had lower diversity and were excluded from later analyses to avoid confounding by immune reconstitution. Newly diagnosed patients were reported to have lower baseline TCR diversity than healthy donors, and relapsed/refractory patients were reported to have lower baseline TCR diversity still. Trial patients with a complete response had baseline diversity similar to that of newly diagnosed patients, while partial responders and progressors had significantly lower diversity. A significant rise by C4D1 was seen in CD4+ but not CD8+ TCR diversity (p=0.0027 vs p=0.16), with the rise being most apparent in complete responders (p=0.02).

Reading the label with the study, this specimen's time point is: cycle 2 day 1 (C2D1) of nivolumab. Every trial patient had relapsed after autologous stem cell transplantation, and cohorts A, B and C differed in prior brentuximab vedotin exposure. The trial cohort included 55 to 60 patients with relapsed/refractory classical Hodgkin lymphoma, and each patient had a best overall response of complete response, partial response or progressive disease. Trial patients were treated with single-agent nivolumab in the multi-cohort phase II CheckMate 205 trial. An independent review committee assessed best overall response by applying the 2007 International Working Group response criteria. Trial PBMCs were collected immediately before nivolumab initiation (C1D1) and during therapy at cycle 2 day 1 and cycle 4 day 1. Peripheral blood was collected in 8 mL Vacutainer Cell Preparation Tubes, from which PBMCs were isolated by centrifugation and then cryopreserved.

The source is a human donor with classical Hodgkin lymphoma. The chain is encoded by TRBV6-6 joined to TRBJ2-7; TRBD1 is a weak D gene call, 6 bases matching. Specimen: peripheral blood mononuclear cells (PBMCs), collected before the second cycle of nivolumab. The CDR3 protein: CASSYGQFSSYEQYF. The nucleotide sequence reads TGTGCCAGCAGTTACGGACAGTTTAGCTCCTACGAGCAGTACTTC.